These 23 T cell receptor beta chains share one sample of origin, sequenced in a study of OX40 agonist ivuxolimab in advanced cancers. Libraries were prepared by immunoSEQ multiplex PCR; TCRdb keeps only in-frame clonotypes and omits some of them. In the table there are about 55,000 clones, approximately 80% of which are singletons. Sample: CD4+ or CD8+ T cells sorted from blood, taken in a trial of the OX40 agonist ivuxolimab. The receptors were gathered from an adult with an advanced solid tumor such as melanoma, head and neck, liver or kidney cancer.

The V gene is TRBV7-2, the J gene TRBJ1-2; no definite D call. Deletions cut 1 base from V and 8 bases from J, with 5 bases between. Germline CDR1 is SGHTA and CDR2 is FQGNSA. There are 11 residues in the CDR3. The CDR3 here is CASSLDRGYTF. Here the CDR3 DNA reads TGTGCCAGCAGCTTAGACCGAGGCTACACCTTC.

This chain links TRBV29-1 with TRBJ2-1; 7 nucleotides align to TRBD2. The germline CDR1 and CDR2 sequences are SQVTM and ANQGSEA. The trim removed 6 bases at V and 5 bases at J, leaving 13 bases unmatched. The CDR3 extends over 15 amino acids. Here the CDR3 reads CSVVGGTLPDNEQFF. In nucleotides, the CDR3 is TGCAGCGTCGTGGGGGGGACGTTACCGGACAATGAGCAGTTCTTC.

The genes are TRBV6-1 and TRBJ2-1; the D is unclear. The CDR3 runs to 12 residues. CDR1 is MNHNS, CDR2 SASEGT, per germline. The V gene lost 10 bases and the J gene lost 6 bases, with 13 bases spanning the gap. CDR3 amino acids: CATLPYGNEQFF. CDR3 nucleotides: TGTGCCACCCTACCATACGGCAATGAGCAGTTCTTC.

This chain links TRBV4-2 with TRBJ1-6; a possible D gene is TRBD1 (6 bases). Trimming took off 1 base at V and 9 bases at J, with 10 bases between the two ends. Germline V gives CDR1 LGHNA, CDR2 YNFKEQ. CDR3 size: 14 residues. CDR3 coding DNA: TGTGCCAGCAGCCAAGGGGGGGCCGGTTCACCCCTCCACTTT. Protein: CASSQGGAGSPLHF.

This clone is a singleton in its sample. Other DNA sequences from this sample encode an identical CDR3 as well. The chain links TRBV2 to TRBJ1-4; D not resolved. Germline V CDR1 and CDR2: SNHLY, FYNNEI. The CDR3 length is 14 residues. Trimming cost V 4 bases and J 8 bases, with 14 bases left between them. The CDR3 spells CASSVNGRSEKLFF. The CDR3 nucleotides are TGTGCCAGCAGTGTGAACGGCCGAAGCGAAAAACTGTTTTTT.

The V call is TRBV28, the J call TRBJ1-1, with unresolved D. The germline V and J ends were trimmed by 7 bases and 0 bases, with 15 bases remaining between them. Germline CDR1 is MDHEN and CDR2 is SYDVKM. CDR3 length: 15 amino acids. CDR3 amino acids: CASNPAGNLNTEAFF. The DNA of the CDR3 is TGTGCCAGCAACCCTGCAGGAAATTTGAACACTGAAGCTTTCTTT.

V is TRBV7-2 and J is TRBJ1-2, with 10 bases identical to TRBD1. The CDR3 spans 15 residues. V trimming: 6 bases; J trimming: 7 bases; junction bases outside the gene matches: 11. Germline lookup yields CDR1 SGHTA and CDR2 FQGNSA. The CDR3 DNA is TGTGCCAGCAGACTGGACAGGGGGTTATCGCGTGGCTACACCTTC. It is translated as CASRLDRGLSRGYTF. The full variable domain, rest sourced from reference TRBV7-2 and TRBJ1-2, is GAGVSQSPSNKVTEKGKDVELRCDPISGHTALYWYRQSLGQGLEFLIYFQGNSAPDKSGLPSDRFSAERTGGSVSTLTIQRTQQEDSAVYLCASRLDRGLSRGYTFGSGTRLTVV.

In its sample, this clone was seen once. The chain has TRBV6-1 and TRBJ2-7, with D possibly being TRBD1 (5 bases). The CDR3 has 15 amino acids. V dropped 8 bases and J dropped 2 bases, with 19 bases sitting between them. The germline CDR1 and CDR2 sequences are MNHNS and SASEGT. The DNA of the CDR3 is TGTGCCAGCTCGGTAGGGGCGACCGCGACCTACGAGCAGTACTTC. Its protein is CASSVGATATYEQYF.

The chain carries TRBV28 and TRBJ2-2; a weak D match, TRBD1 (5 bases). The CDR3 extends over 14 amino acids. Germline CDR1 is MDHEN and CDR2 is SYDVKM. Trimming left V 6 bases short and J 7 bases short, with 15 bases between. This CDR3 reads CASRRQSLSGELFF. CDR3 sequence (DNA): TGTGCCAGCAGACGACAGAGTTTAAGCGGGGAGCTGTTTTTT.

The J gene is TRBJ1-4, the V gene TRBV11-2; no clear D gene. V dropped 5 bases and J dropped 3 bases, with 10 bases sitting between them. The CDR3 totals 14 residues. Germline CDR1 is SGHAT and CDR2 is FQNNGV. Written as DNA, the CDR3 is TGTGCCAGCAGCGTAGTTAACGCTAATGAAAAACTGTTTTTT. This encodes CASSVVNANEKLFF.

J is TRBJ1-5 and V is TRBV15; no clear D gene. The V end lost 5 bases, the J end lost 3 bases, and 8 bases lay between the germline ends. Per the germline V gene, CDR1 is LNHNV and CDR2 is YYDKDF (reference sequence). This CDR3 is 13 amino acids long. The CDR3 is CATSVRVNQPQHF. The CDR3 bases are TGTGCCACCAGCGTACGGGTCAATCAGCCCCAGCATTTT.

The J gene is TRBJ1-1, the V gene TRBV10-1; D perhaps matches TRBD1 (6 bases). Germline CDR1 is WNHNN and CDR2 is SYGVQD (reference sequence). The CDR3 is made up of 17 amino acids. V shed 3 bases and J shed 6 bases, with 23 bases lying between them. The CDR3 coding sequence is TGCGCCAGCAGTGAAAGCCCTTTTCGTCGACAGGCCGCTGAAGCTTTCTTT. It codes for CASSESPFRRQAAEAFF.

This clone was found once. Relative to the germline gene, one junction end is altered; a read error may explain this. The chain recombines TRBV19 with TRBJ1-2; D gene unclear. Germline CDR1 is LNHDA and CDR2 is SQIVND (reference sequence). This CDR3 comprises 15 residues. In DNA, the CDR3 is TGTGCCAGTAGTTCCCGGGCTGGAGGTGACTATGACTACACCTTC. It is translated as CASSSRAGGDYDYTF.

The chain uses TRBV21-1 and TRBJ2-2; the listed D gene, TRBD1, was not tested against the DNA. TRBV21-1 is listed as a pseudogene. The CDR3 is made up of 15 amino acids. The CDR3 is CASSKELSGSGELFF. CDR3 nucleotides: TGTGCCAGCAGCAAAGAATTGTCAGGGTCCGGGGAGCTGTTTTTT.

The chain's CDR3 is CASSLVFGGATNTEAFF. The CDR3 region has the DNA TGTGCCAGCAGCTTGGTTTTTGGAGGGGCCACGAACACTGAAGCTTTCTTT. The gene calls are TRBV5-6 and TRBJ1-1; tentatively, D is TRBD1 (5 bases). V shed 0 bases and J shed 1 base, with 16 bases lying between them. This CDR3 spans 17 amino acids. Germline CDR1 reads SGHDT; CDR2 reads YYEEEE.

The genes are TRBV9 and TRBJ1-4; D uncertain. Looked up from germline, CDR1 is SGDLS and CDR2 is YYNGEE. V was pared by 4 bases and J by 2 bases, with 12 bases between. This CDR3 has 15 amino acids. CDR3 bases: TGTGCCAGCAGCCCCCAAGGCAGGACTAATGAAAAACTGTTTTTT. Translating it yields CASSPQGRTNEKLFF.

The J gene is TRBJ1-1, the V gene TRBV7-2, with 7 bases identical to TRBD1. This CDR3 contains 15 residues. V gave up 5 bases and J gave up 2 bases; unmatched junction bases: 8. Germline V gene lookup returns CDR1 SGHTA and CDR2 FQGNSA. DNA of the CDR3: TGTGCCAGCAGCCCGCAGGGGGGTCCAAACACTGAAGCTTTCTTT. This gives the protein CASSPQGGPNTEAFF.

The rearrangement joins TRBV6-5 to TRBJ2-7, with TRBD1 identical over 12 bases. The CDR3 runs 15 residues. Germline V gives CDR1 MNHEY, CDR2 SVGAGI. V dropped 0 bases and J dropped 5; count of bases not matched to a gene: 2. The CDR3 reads CASSYSGTGGHEQYF. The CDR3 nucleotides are TGTGCCAGCAGTTACTCGGGGACAGGGGGCCACGAGCAGTACTTC.

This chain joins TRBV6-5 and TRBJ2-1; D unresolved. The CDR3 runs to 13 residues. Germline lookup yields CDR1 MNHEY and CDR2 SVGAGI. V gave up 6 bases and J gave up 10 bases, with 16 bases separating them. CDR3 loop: CASRPKGQREQFF. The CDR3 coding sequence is TGTGCCAGCAGGCCCAAAGGTCAAAGGGAGCAGTTCTTC.

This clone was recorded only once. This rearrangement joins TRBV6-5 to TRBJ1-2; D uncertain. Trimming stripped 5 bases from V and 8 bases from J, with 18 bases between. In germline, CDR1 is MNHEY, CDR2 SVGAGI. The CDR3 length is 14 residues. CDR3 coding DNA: TGTGCCAGCAGTACACACCCAGAAGGCGGCGGCTACACCTTC. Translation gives CASSTHPEGGGYTF.

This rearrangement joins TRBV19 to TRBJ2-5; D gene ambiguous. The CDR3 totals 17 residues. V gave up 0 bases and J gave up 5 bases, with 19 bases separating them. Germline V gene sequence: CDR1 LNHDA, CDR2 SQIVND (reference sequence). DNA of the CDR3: TGTGCCAGTAGTATAGATCACCCAGGTTCTGGCAGGGAGACCCAGTACTTC. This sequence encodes CASSIDHPGSGRETQYF.

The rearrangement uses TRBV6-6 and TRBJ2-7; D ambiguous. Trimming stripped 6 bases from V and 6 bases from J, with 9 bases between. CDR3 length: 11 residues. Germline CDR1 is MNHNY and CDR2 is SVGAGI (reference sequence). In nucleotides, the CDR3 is TGTGCCAGCAGAATAAAGCGCGAGCAGTACTTC. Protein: CASRIKREQYF.

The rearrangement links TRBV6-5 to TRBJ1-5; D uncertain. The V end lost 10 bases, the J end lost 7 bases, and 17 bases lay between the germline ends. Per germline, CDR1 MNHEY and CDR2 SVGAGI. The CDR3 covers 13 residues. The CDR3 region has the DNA TGTGCCACCTCGTTCTCCCCCCAGCAGCCCCAGCATTTT. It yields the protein CATSFSPQQPQHF.